The T cell receptor beta chain under discussion was sequenced for a study of cytomegalovirus exposure and HLA in healthy donors. Notes on the study in general: Highly shared variants forming one cluster were likely a sequencing artifact. Among TCR sequences, most were rare, though some public TCRs appeared in many donors. Association with HLA alleles at 0.05 false discovery rate was found for 16,951 TCR beta sequences in a later analysis. Three of the chains that were CMV-associated were confirmed in vitro to be specific for CMV antigens.

This CDR3 comprises 14 residues. Germline assignment: CDR1 MGHDK and CDR2 SYGVNS. With V trimmed by 6 bases and J by 5 bases, 5 bases remained unmatched. Researchers ran the PCR with 60 Vbeta and 13 Jbeta primers. Method: immunoSEQ multiplex PCR; TCRdb's copy keeps in-frame clones and lacks some. The table records fewer than 90,000 clones, about 75% of them present only once. With regard to this clone: Its antigen is not identified.

The receptor's source is a man younger than 40 in good health and CMV-seropositive. The gene calls are TRBV25-1 and TRBJ2-2; TRBD2 matches 8 bases. Sequencing input: PBMCs. In nucleotides, the CDR3 is TGTGCCAGCAGGGGAATAGCGGGGACCGGGGAGCTGTTTTTT. It yields the protein CASRGIAGTGELFF. The full variable domain, its missing parts supplied by reference TRBV25-1 and TRBJ2-2, is EADIYQTPRYLVIGTGKKITLECSQTMGHDKMYWYQQDPGMELHLIHYSYGVNSTEKGDLSSESTVSRIRTEHFPLTLESARPSHTSQYLCASRGIAGTGELFFGEGSRLTVL.